This T cell receptor (beta chain) emerged from a study of T cell clusters in autoimmune cytopenias. TRB was amplified by touch-down multiplex PCR, primer pools A and B combined. TCRdb reworked the multiplex PCR reads into one entry per CDR3 protein, no DNA. The sample data list around 6,100 distinct CDR3 sequences. Germline assignment: CDR1 KGHSH and CDR2 LQKENI. The CDR3 spans 12 residues. TRB amplification used approximately 270 ng of peripheral blood genomic DNA. On this clonotype itself: Antigen unknown.

The study's findings and limits: TRB repertoire shifts in secondary cytopenia and chronic lymphocytic leukemia mostly reflected lymphoma, not autoimmunity. Comparing secondary cytopenia with chronic lymphocytic leukemia showed no cluster-lack signature, apparently masked by lymphoma repertoire. Primary autoimmune cytopenia patients appeared to lack physiological T cell clusters present in healthy donors.

Sequenced: peripheral blood. The V gene is TRBV18, the J gene TRBJ1-1. The TCR comes from a human donor with an autoimmune cytopenia or autoimmune hepatitis (not recorded which). This chain's CDR3 is CASSLENTEAFF. Full variable domain (remainder filled in from reference TRBV18 and TRBJ1-1): NAGVMQNPRHLVRRRGQEARLRCSPMKGHSHVYWYRQLPEEGLKFMVYLQKENIIDESGMPKERFSAEFPKEGPSILRIQQVVRGDSAAYFCASSLENTEAFFGQGTRLTVV.